The source of this TCR beta chain is a study of blood T cell repertoires in COVID-19. As for the study in general: The study drew acute and convalescent COVID-19 samples from the United States, Italy and Spain. The analysed material was cDNA or gDNA that came from T cells, B-cell-depleted T cells, or PBMCs.

Under the authors' procedure: Reference gene primer amplification yielded estimated nucleated cell counts. Libraries were prepared by immunoSEQ multiplex PCR; TCRdb keeps only in-frame clonotypes and omits some of them. V and J calls plus clone size are reproduced from that table; the DNA served to infer D and trimming. The sample lists about 150,000 clones, approximately 87% occurring once. From germline, CDR1 is SNHLY and CDR2 FYNNEI. The CDR3 extends over 14 amino acids. Between the trimmed V and J ends, which lost 1 base and 5 bases, there was a span of 12 bases. The sample comprised peripheral blood. This sequence joins TRBV2 and TRBJ2-7, with D possibly matching TRBD1 (5 bases). This TCR came from a man older than 75 with acute or convalescent COVID-19. The CDR3 spells CASSEGRAFNEQYF. The CDR3 region has the DNA TGTGCCAGCAGTGAAGGCAGGGCCTTTAACGAGCAGTACTTC.